This TCR beta chain was retrieved from a study of shared clonotypes between healthy human individuals. The CD4+ fraction was divided into a CD45RA+ naive subset and a CD45RA-negative memory subset. Sequencing was performed with immunoSEQ multiplex PCR; in TCRdb, only in-frame clones are kept and a portion is missing. The data show 1,500,000 or so clones, about 98.5% seen once. Study-wide findings and caveats: Relative to memory subsets, naive subsets generally showed larger estimated richness. Clonotypes which were not shared had lower generation probabilities than clonotypes that all four donors shared.

The CDR3 is 11 residues long. Germline-derived CDR1 and CDR2 are MNHNS and SASEGT. A remark on this clone: Its antigen remains unknown.

The chain has TRBV6-1 and TRBJ1-2; TRBD1 matches 10 bases. The source material was naive CD4+ T cells sorted from blood. As for subset: CD45RA+ positively selected. This receptor was obtained from a man in his thirties or forties in good health. The DNA for the CDR3 is TGTGCTGCCGGGACAGGGGCCGGCTACACCTTC. Translation gives CAAGTGAGYTF.